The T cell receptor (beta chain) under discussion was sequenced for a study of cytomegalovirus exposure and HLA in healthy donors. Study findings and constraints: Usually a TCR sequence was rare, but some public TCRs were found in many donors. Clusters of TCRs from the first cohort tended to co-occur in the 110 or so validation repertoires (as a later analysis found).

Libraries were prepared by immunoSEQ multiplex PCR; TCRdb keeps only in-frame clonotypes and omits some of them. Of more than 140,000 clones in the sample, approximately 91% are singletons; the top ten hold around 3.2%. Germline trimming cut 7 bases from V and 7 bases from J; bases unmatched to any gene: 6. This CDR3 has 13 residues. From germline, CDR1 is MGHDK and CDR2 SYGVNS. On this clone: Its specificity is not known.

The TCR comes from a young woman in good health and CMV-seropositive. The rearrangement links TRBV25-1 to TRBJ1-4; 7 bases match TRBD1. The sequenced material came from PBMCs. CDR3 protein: CASKVGGGEKLFF. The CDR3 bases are TGTGCCAGCAAGGTAGGGGGCGGTGAAAAACTGTTTTTT.